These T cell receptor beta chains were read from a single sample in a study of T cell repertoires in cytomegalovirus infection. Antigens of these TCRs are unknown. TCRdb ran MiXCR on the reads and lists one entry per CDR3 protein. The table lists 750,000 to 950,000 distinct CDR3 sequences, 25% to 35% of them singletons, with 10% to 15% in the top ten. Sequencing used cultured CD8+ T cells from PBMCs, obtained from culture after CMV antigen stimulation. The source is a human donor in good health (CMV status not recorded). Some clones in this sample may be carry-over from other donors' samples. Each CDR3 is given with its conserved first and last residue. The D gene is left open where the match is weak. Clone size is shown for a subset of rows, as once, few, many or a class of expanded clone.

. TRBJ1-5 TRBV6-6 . TGTGCCAGCAAAGCGGGGAATCAGCCCCAGCATTTT CASKAGNQPQHF
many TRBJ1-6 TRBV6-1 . TGTGCCAGCAGTGAATACCTGATGGACTATAATTCACCCCTCCACTTT CASSEYLMDYNSPLHF
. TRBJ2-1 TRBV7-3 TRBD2 TGTGCCAGCAGCTTAGACAGCGGGGGGCCCCTTCATAGTGAGCAGTTCTTC CASSLDSGGPLHSEQFF
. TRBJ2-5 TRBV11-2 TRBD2 TGTGCCAGCAGCATCGGACTAGCGGGGATAGAGACCCAGTACTTC CASSIGLAGIETQYF
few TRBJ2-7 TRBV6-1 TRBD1 TGTGCCAGCAGCGCTCTACGCCGACAGGGGTCCTACGAGCAGTACTTC CASSALRRQGSYEQYF
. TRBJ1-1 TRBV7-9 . TGTGCCAGCAGCTCCCGGGACGGACCACAGAACACTGAAGCTTTCTTT CASSSRDGPQNTEAFF
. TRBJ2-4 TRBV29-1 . TGCAGCGTTGATAACGGGGGAAACATTCAGTACTTC CSVDNGGNIQYF
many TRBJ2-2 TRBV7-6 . TGTGCCAGCAGCCCCTTCCCGACGGGCACCGGGGAGCTGTTTTTT CASSPFPTGTGELFF
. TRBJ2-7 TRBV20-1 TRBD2 TGCAGTGCTAGAGATCGAAGGACTAGCGTCGCCTACGAGCAGTACTTC CSARDRRTSVAYEQYF
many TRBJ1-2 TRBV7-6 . TGTGCCAGCAGCTTAGATCCTGGGGGAGGCCGTGGCTACACCTTC CASSLDPGGGRGYTF
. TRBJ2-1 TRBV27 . TGTGCCAGCAGCCCAGAAGGGGGAGTAATTTACACCTACAATGAGCAGTTCTTC CASSPEGGVIYTYNEQFF